The T cell receptor (beta chain) described here comes from a study of shared clonotypes between healthy human individuals. Study information: CD4 naive and CD4 memory each took three plates per donor, while CD8 naive took two and CD8 memory one.

Study-wide results and limits: Compared with clonotypes that all four donors shared, non-shared clonotypes had lower generation probabilities. Read depth was anticipated to influence clonotype sharing among donors.

Looked up from germline, CDR1 is SGHTA and CDR2 is FQGTGA. Trimming stripped 6 bases from V and 6 bases from J, with 18 bases between. The CDR3 spans 15 residues. Some clones are missing from TCRdb's copy, which holds only in-frame ones; the method was immunoSEQ multiplex PCR. The sample yields more than 1.2 million clones, 97% to 99% seen once. About this clone: Its antigen is unknown.

This clonotype originated in a man aged 25 to 45 in good health. The chain combines TRBV7-3 with TRBJ1-5, with D maybe TRBD1 (6 bases). Sequenced: naive CD4+ T cells sorted from blood. Subset given: CD45RA+ positively selected. For the CDR3, the DNA is TGTGCCAGCAGTGTTCCGAGGGGGGGTGGTCAGCCCCAGCATTTT. Translating it yields CASSVPRGGGQPQHF.